This TCR beta chain comes out of a study of glioma-infiltrating T cells after dendritic cell vaccination. The method was immunoSEQ multiplex PCR; TCRdb's version includes in-frame clones alone and lacks a portion of them. The sample has tens of thousands of clones; 65% to 90% are singletons. None of the glioblastoma patients had an isocitrate dehydrogenase mutation. V was cut by 2 bases and J by 0 bases, with 18 bases left in between. This CDR3 contains 18 residues. Germline CDR1 SGHRS, CDR2 YFSETQ. This receptor was taken from a human donor with glioblastoma. This sequence joins TRBV5-1 and TRBJ1-3; no reliable D call. The sequences come from blood, collected before dendritic cell vaccination. This CDR3 reads CASSLLPLETSSGNTIYF. CDR3 DNA: TGCGCCAGCAGCTTACTTCCTCTCGAAACCTCCTCTGGAAACACCATATATTTT.